This TCR beta chain derives from a study of graft-versus-host responses after intestinal transplantation. Study at large: Transplants given to recipients were multivisceral, liver-intestinal, or isolated intestinal. Study observations and caveats: Peak circulating GvH clone levels tracked with early post-transplant HvG declines.

With respect to this clone: Its antigen is unknown.

Here immunoSEQ multiplex PCR was the method, and the copy in TCRdb shows in-frame clones only, minus some. This table holds about 120,000 clones, roughly 95% found once. The V and J ends lost 0 bases and 3 bases respectively, with 6 bases between them. The germline V gene encodes CDR1 MNHEY and CDR2 SVGAGI. CDR3 length: 14 residues. The receptor comes from a human donor who received an intestinal transplant. The sample in question was unstimulated CD8+ T cells sorted from spleen or lymph node cells, obtained before intestinal transplant. V usage is TRBV6-5 and J usage is TRBJ2-1; perhaps TRBD1 as D (5 bases). Written as DNA, the CDR3 is TGTGCCAGCAGTTACTCTGACAGCTACAATGAGCAGTTCTTC. Protein: CASSYSDSYNEQFF.